A single sample gave rise to the 30 T cell receptor beta chains below, sequenced in a study of T cells after yellow fever vaccination. TCRdb re-derived calls from the 5' RACE reads in MiXCR, one entry per CDR3 protein. There are hundreds of thousands of distinct CDR3 sequences in the sample; 9% to 15% occur only once, and more than 13% lies in the top ten. The sequenced sample was PBMCs, obtained on the day of the yellow fever booster vaccination. Source of these receptors: a man aged 25-45 years who received the YFV17D yellow fever vaccine.

This chain joins TRBV11-2 and TRBJ2-7; 11 nucleotides agree with TRBD2. CDR1 and CDR2 from the germline V gene are SGHAT and FQNNGV. The V gene end was trimmed by 8 bases and the J gene end by 0 bases; junction bases not matched to a gene: 18. This CDR3 region has 19 residues. CDR3 coding DNA: TGTGCCAGCTCCCTTCCTTCTAGCGGGAGGTCTCCAGGCTCCTACGAGCAGTACTTC. Amino acids: CASSLPSSGRSPGSYEQYF. The full variable domain, its missing parts supplied by reference TRBV11-2 and TRBJ2-7, is EAGVAQSPRYKIIEKRQSVAFWCNPISGHATLYWYQQILGQGPKLLIQFQNNGVVDDSQLPKDRFSAERLKGVDSTLKIQPAKLEDSAVYLCASSLPSSGRSPGSYEQYFGPGTRLTVT.

This chain uses TRBV29-1 with TRBJ1-6; D not certain. This CDR3 has 10 residues. Between the trimmed V and J ends, which lost 7 bases and 9 bases, there was a span of 7 bases. CDR1 SQVTM and CDR2 ANQGSEA come from the germline V gene. The CDR3 region is CSADSSPLHF. The DNA for the CDR3 is TGCAGCGCCGATAGTTCACCCCTCCACTTT.

This chain links TRBV25-1 with TRBJ2-2; tentatively, D is TRBD1 (5 bases). The CDR3 covers 14 residues. The germline gives CDR1 MGHDK, CDR2 SYGVNS. Trimming cost V 6 bases and J 1 base, with 9 bases left between them. DNA of the CDR3: TGTGCCAGCAGATGGGGCGGGAACACCGGGGAGCTGTTTTTT. It is translated as CASRWGGNTGELFF.

V and J are TRBV29-1 and TRBJ2-7; 9 nucleotides align to TRBD1. CDR1 and CDR2 from the germline V gene are SQVTM and ANQGSEA. The CDR3 is made up of 16 amino acids. Trimming at V came to 6 bases and at J to 0 bases, leaving 12 bases not matched to a gene. CDR3 nucleotide sequence: TGCAGCGTCCTCCTTACAGGGGGCTATAGCTCCTACGAGCAGTACTTC. This encodes CSVLLTGGYSSYEQYF.

This clonotype has only a few counts. The rearrangement joins TRBV7-9 to TRBJ2-5; D unresolved. This CDR3 spans 14 amino acids. Germline lookup yields CDR1 SEHNR and CDR2 FQNEAQ (reference sequence). The V end lost 8 bases, the J end lost 3 bases, and 16 bases lay between the germline ends. This CDR3 reads CASRTFLREETQYF. The DNA of the CDR3 is TGTGCCAGCCGAACCTTTTTGCGTGAAGAGACCCAGTACTTC.

The chain joins TRBV10-2 to TRBJ1-5, with D uncertain. This CDR3 region has 10 residues. Between the trimmed V and J ends, which lost 6 bases and 5 bases, there was a span of 2 bases. The germline gives CDR1 WSHSY, CDR2 SAAADI. CDR3 bases: TGCGCCAGCAGCGATCAGCCCCAGCATTTT. It translates to CASSDQPQHF.

Ten or more counts support this clonotype. This chain joins TRBV3-1 and TRBJ1-1, with D hard to call. The germline V gene encodes CDR1 LGHDT and CDR2 YNNKEL (reference sequence). With 2 bases removed from V and 2 bases from J, the gap between germline ends came to 3 bases. CDR3 length equals 12 residues. Here the CDR3 DNA reads TGTGCCAGCAGCCAAATTAACACTGAAGCTTTCTTT. Its protein is CASSQINTEAFF. The full variable domain, completed using reference TRBV3-1 and TRBJ1-1, is DTAVSQTPKYLVTQMGNDKSIKCEQNLGHDTMYWYKQDSKKFLKIMFSYNNKELIINETVPNRFSPKSPDKAHLNLHINSLELGDSAVYFCASSQINTEAFFGQGTRLTVV.

The chain is built from TRBV5-4 and TRBJ2-7, with 8 bases fitting TRBD1. Losses at the gene ends were 6 bases for V and 5 bases for J; bases not matched to a gene: 7. The CDR3 loop spans 13 amino acids. Per the germline V gene, CDR1 is SGHNT and CDR2 is YYREEE (reference sequence). CDR3 sequence: CASKQGEVDEQYF. The CDR3 coding sequence is TGTGCCAGCAAACAGGGGGAGGTCGACGAGCAGTACTTC.

This clonotype appeared a few times. This sequence joins TRBV5-1 and TRBJ2-7; 7 nucleotides match TRBD1. Losses at the gene ends were 4 bases for V and 4 bases for J; bases not matched to a gene: 8. Germline V gene lookup returns CDR1 SGHRS and CDR2 YFSETQ. CDR3 length: 14 amino acids. The CDR3 nucleotides are TGCGCCAGCAGCATGACAGGGCGGCTGTACGAGCAGTACTTC. The encoded protein is CASSMTGRLYEQYF.

This clonotype was counted only a few times. The chain links TRBV6-2 or TRBV6-3 to TRBJ2-5; D remains ambiguous. Trimming took off 6 bases at V and 5 bases at J, with 28 bases between the two ends. Germline CDR1 reads MNHEY; CDR2 reads SVGEGT. This CDR3 region has 18 residues. CDR3 coding DNA: TGTGCCAGCAGACCCCTCGGACGGTCCAGCCCGAGGATGGAGACCCAGTACTTC. Its translation: CASRPLGRSSPRMETQYF.

The V call is TRBV10-3, the J call TRBJ2-1; D possibly corresponds to TRBD2 (5 bases). The CDR3 runs to 15 residues. CDR1 ENHRY and CDR2 SYGVKD come from the germline V gene. V was shortened by 6 bases and J by 1 base, with 13 bases between the two germline ends. The CDR3 nucleotides read TGTGCCATCAGCGGGGTGGTTGGGTCCTACAATGAGCAGTTCTTC. Translated: CAISGVVGSYNEQFF.

The chain recombines TRBV5-1 with TRBJ2-5; no definite D call. In germline, CDR1 is SGHRS, CDR2 YFSETQ. The length of the CDR3 is 15 residues. Trimming pared 0 bases from V and 5 bases from J, leaving 14 bases between. In nucleotides, the CDR3 is TGCGCCAGCAGCTTGGTATCCAGCCCAGTGGAGACCCAGTACTTC. This encodes CASSLVSSPVETQYF.

A remark on this clonotype: In this CDR3 the conserved last residue, phenylalanine or tryptophan, is missing, so a read error is likely. This chain connects TRBV19 to TRBJ2-7; D is perhaps TRBD2 (5 bases). This CDR3 contains 16 residues. Germline V lookup: CDR1 LNHDA, CDR2 SQIVND (reference sequence). V was clipped by 1 base and J by 0 bases, with 13 bases between them. The CDR3 DNA reads TGTGCCAGTAGTATAGGAAAGCGGTTGAGCTCCTACGAGCAGTACTTG. Translating gives CASSIGKRLSSYEQYL.

The chain couples TRBV11-1 to TRBJ2-1, with 13 bases aligning to TRBD2. Germline V gene lookup returns CDR1 SGHAT and CDR2 FQDESV (reference sequence). The CDR3 has 19 residues. The J segment lost 4 bases and the V segment lost 3 bases, leaving 12 bases of the junction unmatched. The CDR3 coding sequence is TGTGCCAGCAGCTTTGGGGGACTAGCGGGAACCGGGGGGTACAATGAGCAGTTCTTC. Translation: CASSFGGLAGTGGYNEQFF.

Here the CDR3 DNA reads TGTGCCAGCAGTTTAGGTTTACTAGCGGGCACAGATACGCAGTATTTT. Amino acid sequence: CASSLGLLAGTDTQYF. The chain recombines TRBV12-3 or TRBV12-4 with TRBJ2-3; 8 nucleotides match TRBD2. This CDR3 spans 16 amino acids. The junction had 4 bases not matched to a gene; V was cut back by 1 base and J by 1 base.

V usage is TRBV6-6 and J usage is TRBJ2-5, with TRBD2 identical over 8 bases. V shed 6 bases, J shed 7 bases, and the junction held 7 bases outside the gene matches. The germline CDR1 and CDR2 sequences are MNHNY and SVGAGI (reference sequence). The CDR3 is 13 residues long. The CDR3 sequence is CASRGTRAGTQYF. In nucleotides, the CDR3 is TGTGCCAGCAGGGGGACTAGGGCGGGGACCCAGTACTTC.

At least ten counts were recorded for this clonotype. This sequence joins TRBV5-1 and TRBJ2-1, with TRBD2 matching over 9 bases. The CDR3 is made up of 16 amino acids. The V segment lost 3 bases and the J segment 7 bases; nucleotides outside the gene matches: 11. The V gene's germline CDR1 is SGHRS and CDR2 YFSETQ. CDR3 region: CASSSRGTSLQNEQFF. CDR3 DNA: TGCGCCAGCAGCTCGCGCGGGACTAGCCTTCAAAATGAGCAGTTCTTC.

The chain has TRBV19 and TRBJ2-2; 7 bases are shared with TRBD2. The germline V gene has CDR1 LNHDA and CDR2 SQIVND (reference sequence). The length of the CDR3 is 16 residues. With 5 bases clipped from V and 2 bases from J, the junction kept 8 bases outside the gene matches. The CDR3 DNA follows: TGTGCCAGTAGTCGGGCTAGCGGATTTAACACCGGGGAGCTGTTTTTT. Translated, it gives CASSRASGFNTGELFF. Supplemented by reference TRBV19 and TRBJ2-2, the full variable domain reads DGGITQSPKYLFRKEGQNVTLSCEQNLNHDAMYWYRQDPGQGLRLIYYSQIVNDFQKGDIAEGYSVSREKKESFPLTVTSAQKNPTAFYLCASSRASGFNTGELFFGEGSRLTVL.

The chain is built from TRBV7-2 and TRBJ2-5; 7 positions match TRBD1. The CDR3 has 14 amino acids. With V trimmed by 4 bases and J by 5 bases, 7 bases remained unmatched. CDR1 is SGHTA and CDR2 is FQGNSA in the germline V gene. DNA of the CDR3: TGTGCCAGCAGCTCGGGACAGCCAGGGGAGACCCAGTACTTC. Its translation is CASSSGQPGETQYF. Drawing the rest from reference TRBV7-2 and TRBJ2-5, the complete variable domain is GAGVSQSPSNKVTEKGKDVELRCDPISGHTALYWYRQSLGQGLEFLIYFQGNSAPDKSGLPSDRFSAERTGGSVSTLTIQRTQQEDSAVYLCASSSGQPGETQYFGPGTRLLVL.

The chain combines TRBV7-2 with TRBJ2-7; the D gene is possibly TRBD2 (5 bases). V was trimmed by 3 bases and J by 1 base, leaving 13 bases between them. The germline CDR1 and CDR2 sequences are SGHTA and FQGNSA. The CDR3 length is 15 residues. The CDR3 nucleotides are TGTGCCAGCAGCTTGTACGACGGGATATCCTACGAGCAGTACTTC. Protein product: CASSLYDGISYEQYF.

V gene TRBV5-1 combines with J gene TRBJ1-2, with a possible D match to TRBD1 (5 bases). From germline, CDR1 is SGHRS and CDR2 YFSETQ. Trimming cost V 4 bases and J 8 bases, with 21 bases left between them. The CDR3 is 15 amino acids. For the CDR3, the DNA is TGCGCCAGCAGCCCATCGGGGACGGGGGGTAACGGCTACACCTTC. Its protein product is CASSPSGTGGNGYTF. Supplemented by reference TRBV5-1 and TRBJ1-2, the full variable domain reads KAGVTQTPRYLIKTRGQQVTLSCSPISGHRSVSWYQQTPGQGLQFLFEYFSETQRNKGNFPGRFSGRQFSNSRSEMNVSTLELGDSALYLCASSPSGTGGNGYTFGSGTRLTVV.

This clonotype was observed a handful of times. The genes are TRBV3-1 and TRBJ2-2; possibly TRBD2 for D (6 bases). Germline V gene sequence: CDR1 LGHDT, CDR2 YNNKEL (reference sequence). This CDR3 comprises 13 residues. With 3 bases removed from V and 6 bases from J, the gap between germline ends came to 8 bases. Here the CDR3 reads CASSHGEAGELFF. CDR3 coding DNA: TGTGCCAGCAGCCATGGGGAGGCCGGGGAGCTGTTTTTT.

This clonotype was observed many times. In DNA form, the CDR3 reads TGCAGCGCGGGGACTAGCGACTACGAGCAGTACTTC. It codes for CSAGTSDYEQYF. The chain is built from TRBV29-1 and TRBJ2-7; 10 bases map to TRBD2. V lost 7 bases, J lost 3 bases, and 3 bases stayed unmatched. CDR3 length: 12 amino acids. Germline loops: CDR1 SQVTM, CDR2 ANQGSEA.

This clonotype was counted between two and nine times. This rearrangement joins TRBV7-3 to TRBJ2-1, with 9 bases aligning to TRBD2. This CDR3 is 16 amino acids long. Germline loops: CDR1 SGHTA, CDR2 FQGTGA. J gave up 2 bases and V 2 bases, and 4 bases lay outside the gene matches. The CDR3 nucleotides are TGTGCCAGCAGCTTATATGCTAGCGGGGCCTACAATGAGCAGTTCTTC. It is translated as CASSLYASGAYNEQFF.

In its sample, this clonotype was seen a few times. V gene TRBV18 combines with J gene TRBJ1-2, with D unresolved. Between the trimmed V and J ends, which lost 6 bases and 4 bases, there was a span of 15 bases. From germline, CDR1 is KGHSH and CDR2 LQKENI. The CDR3 consists of 14 residues. The CDR3 here is CASSLEFELYGYTF. In nucleotides, the CDR3 is TGTGCCAGCTCCCTGGAGTTTGAGCTCTATGGCTACACCTTC.

The table lists this clonotype with a few counts. The rearrangement joins TRBV7-2 to TRBJ2-7, with 8 bases that match TRBD2. Germline lookup yields CDR1 SGHTA and CDR2 FQGNSA. The CDR3 is 13 amino acids. The V and J ends lost 5 bases and 6 bases, in that order; junction bases with no gene match: 6. This chain's CDR3 is CASSPAGVGEQYF. DNA for the CDR3: TGTGCCAGCAGCCCAGCGGGAGTTGGCGAGCAGTACTTC.

This sequence joins TRBV6-2 or TRBV6-3 and TRBJ2-3; no firm D call. The CDR3 is made up of 11 amino acids. Between the trimmed V and J ends, which lost 6 bases and 6 bases, there was a span of 7 bases. CDR1 and CDR2 from the germline V gene are MNHEY and SVGEGT. CDR3 region: CASSGLDTQYF. In DNA, the CDR3 is TGTGCCAGCAGCGGATTGGATACGCAGTATTTT.

The chain combines TRBV5-6 with TRBJ2-2; D is unresolved. This CDR3 spans 12 amino acids. V was cut by 9 bases and J by 10 bases, with 16 bases left in between. CDR1 is SGHDT and CDR2 is YYEEEE in the germline V gene. In nucleotides, the CDR3 is TGTGCCATGAGCCCCGGGCTCCTGGAGCTGTTTTTT. Translating it yields CAMSPGLLELFF.

This clonotype has a count of ten or more. V and J are TRBV20-1 and TRBJ2-1; 7 positions match TRBD1. V lost 3 bases and J lost 9; bases outside the gene matches: 5. The germline V gene encodes CDR1 DFQATT and CDR2 SNEGSKA (reference sequence). The CDR3 loop spans 12 amino acids. The CDR3 region is CSARGGQVEQFF. CDR3 in DNA: TGCAGTGCTAGGGGTGGACAGGTTGAGCAGTTCTTC.

In its sample, this clonotype was seen a few times. The chain combines TRBV12-3 or TRBV12-4 with TRBJ2-3, with D tentatively TRBD2 (5 bases). Trimming left V 3 bases short and J 8 bases short, with 9 bases between. This CDR3 spans 12 amino acids. The CDR3 protein is CASSFGDSTQYF. The CDR3 DNA sequence: TGTGCCAGCAGTTTCGGGGATTCTACGCAGTATTTT.